This T cell receptor beta chain was captured in a study of shared clonotypes between healthy human individuals. Measured with immunoSEQ multiplex PCR; TCRdb has only the in-frame clones, and not every one. The data contain 2 million or so clones, around 96% of them singletons. Naive CD8 cells comprised CD45RO-negative, CCR7-positively selected cells, excluding terminally differentiated effector memory CD45RA+ cells. This CDR3 comprises 17 residues. With 0 bases clipped from V and 3 bases from J, the junction kept 9 bases outside the gene matches. The germline V gene encodes CDR1 SNHLY and CDR2 FYNNEI.

This sequence was found in a man in his late teens or twenties in good health. This chain uses TRBV2 with TRBJ2-3, with 7 bases aligning to TRBD2. The sequenced material came from naive CD8+ T cells sorted from blood. In DNA, the CDR3 is TGTGCCAGCAGTGAAGCGCTTGGACTAGTCGGTACAGATACGCAGTATTTT. This encodes CASSEALGLVGTDTQYF.